Shown below are 5 T cell receptor beta chains from a single sample sequenced in a study of identical twins. From the 5' RACE reads, TCRdb called clonotypes with MiXCR, one entry per CDR3 protein. The sample shows a few hundred thousand distinct CDR3 sequences, 9% to 10% of them seen only once. These data were likewise used in another study, on yellow fever vaccine responses in identical twins.

The sequencing input was PBMCs. The receptors were gathered from a woman younger than 30 in good health.

On this clonotype itself: The junction and the germline gene differ at one end; a read error may be behind it. The rearrangement joins TRBV7-7 to TRBJ2-2; TRBD2 matches 7 bases. Germline-derived CDR1 and CDR2 are SSHAT and FNYEAQ (reference sequence). The CDR3 covers 16 residues. DNA for the CDR3: TGTGCTAGCAGCCAAGACGGGACTACCAGACCCGGGGAGCTGTTTTTT. It yields the protein CASSQDGTTRPGELFF.

This clonotype was seen many times. This rearrangement joins TRBV4-3 to TRBJ2-7, with a possible D match to TRBD2 (5 bases). V lost 3 bases and J 6 bases, leaving 12 bases between the germline ends. The CDR3 length is 13 residues. Germline-derived CDR1 and CDR2 are LGHNA and YSLEER. Here the CDR3 DNA reads TGCGCCAGCAGCCATGATCTAGCTTCCGAGCAGTACTTC. As protein: CASSHDLASEQYF.

This clonotype was picked up many times. This chain connects TRBV4-2 to TRBJ1-1, with unresolved D. Germline assignment: CDR1 LGHNA and CDR2 YNFKEQ. The CDR3 runs 13 residues. Trimming removed 1 base from V and 4 bases from J, with 7 bases in between. The CDR3 sequence: CASSQVGLTEAFF. The CDR3 DNA reads as TGTGCCAGCAGCCAAGTAGGACTCACTGAAGCTTTCTTT.

This clonotype came up a few times. J is TRBJ1-6 and V is TRBV12-3 or TRBV12-4, with D hard to call. V shed 3 bases and J shed 10 bases, with 7 bases lying between them. The CDR3 runs to 12 residues. The CDR3 coding sequence is TGTGCCAGCAGTTTTCCTAAGTCACCCCTCCACTTT. This encodes CASSFPKSPLHF.

This clonotype was detected many times. The genes are TRBV18 and TRBJ2-1, with unresolved D. Trimming shortened V by 1 base and J by 4 bases, and 2 bases separated the two germline ends. This CDR3 is built from 12 residues. Germline CDR1 reads KGHSH; CDR2 reads LQKENI. The CDR3 spells CASSPQYNEQFF. The CDR3 nucleotides are TGTGCCAGCTCACCACAGTACAATGAGCAGTTCTTC.